This T cell receptor beta chain was documented in a study of shared clonotypes between healthy human individuals. Study outcomes and limitations: Generation of non-shared clonotypes was less probable than generation of clonotypes shared by all four donors. Clonotype sharing among donors, it was expected, would be affected by sequencing depth.

The V and J ends lost 1 base and 5 bases, in that order; junction bases with no gene match: 15. The length of the CDR3 is 19 residues. Germline CDR1 reads LGHNA; CDR2 reads YSLEER. Notes on this clone: Its antigen is still unknown.

At a deep level, the assay was run. Sorted-subset replicate PCR reactions were performed with about 200 ng DNA, corresponding to roughly 27,000 T cell genomes. Generated by immunoSEQ multiplex PCR, the TCRdb table keeps only in-frame clones and is missing some. Among fewer than 2.5 million clones listed, 80% to 95% were seen once. The receptor was derived from a man aged 18 to 30 in good health. Some clones in this sample may be carry-over from other donors' samples. This sequence joins TRBV4-3 and TRBJ2-5; 11 positions match TRBD2. Sequencing used naive CD4+ T cells from PBMCs. Subset specified: CD45RA+ positively selected. The CDR3 DNA follows: TGCGCCAGCAGCCAAGGCCCGTGGGTAGCGGGAGGGCCTTTGGAGACCCAGTACTTC. It translates to CASSQGPWVAGGPLETQYF.